This T cell receptor (beta chain) stems from a study of cytomegalovirus exposure and HLA in healthy donors (dated by TCRdb to 2015 to 2018). In terms of the full investigation: In an earlier analysis of 587 of the donors, approximately 300 Gb of sequence data and some 120 million unique TCR beta sequences from roughly 200 million T cells were reported. An early release that covered some 630 HLA-typed donors contained around 300 gigabases of sequencing data and around 85 million unique TCR sequences. Of the 300 to 500 genotyped donors, roughly 80% were placed in the genetic ancestry cluster associated with self-reported Caucasian donors. The study aimed to test whether cataloging public T cell receptors could reveal signatures of past pathogen exposure. The study used immunosequencing to profile the T cell repertoires of hundreds of subjects and linked those repertoires to cytomegalovirus serostatus. In addition to the first cohort of roughly 670 subjects, a separate validation cohort of under 150 different subjects was used. To predict cytomegalovirus infection status, the study brought together high-throughput TCR immunosequencing, statistical association of individual TCRs with disease status, and machine learning. A later analysis re-examined previously published TCR beta repertoires from several hundred donors and added high-resolution HLA genotyping to investigate patterns of TCR occurrence. Rather than using new phenotypic data, the later analysis identified candidate immune exposures from TCR beta sequences and from how often those sequences occurred across donors. To decide whether each TCR beta V gene segment behaved as functional or pseudogenic, an earlier analysis of several hundred of the donors relied on high-throughput TCR beta sequencing. Donor age, sex, ethnicity and CMV serostatus were collected together with the repertoire data. Genome-wide SNP genotypes for about 60% of the 666 donors were used in a later genetic analysis, which treated that subset as a discovery cohort. All discovery cohort repertoires had been generated using a single sequencing platform. Class I and class II HLA loci were covered by the typing at four-digit resolution. The number of donors typed differed by locus, with about 620-630 for A, B, C, DRB1 and DQB1, roughly 520 for DQA1, 600 to 610 for DPA1, and around 450 for DPB1. About five DR-DQ haplotypes were treated as single units for association and clustering because of strong linkage in the cohort. Among a few hundred genotyped donors of the cohort, an average of approximately 250,000 unique TCR beta nucleotide sequences were sequenced per donor, approximately 20% of them non-productive.

Broad study findings and their caveats: A later genetic analysis associated a missense DCLRE1C variant with V-gene and J-gene trimming of TCR beta chains, and an independent cohort replicated the association. According to the authors, the approach could potentially be generalized to other disease states and immunological phenotypes. While some public TCRs were present in many individuals, most TCR sequences turned up only very rarely across donors. The presence/absence analyses assumed that sequencing depth was roughly uniform across donors, and that assumption may not be true. A later genetic analysis reported fewer N-insertions in productive TCRs among donors in an Asian-associated ancestry cluster than the approximately 700-donor mean. In the study, about 150 TCR beta chains were listed as associated with cytomegalovirus. A few of the identified cytomegalovirus-associated TCR beta chains were confirmed in vitro to be specific for cytomegalovirus antigens. Because some donors lacked HLA typing at each locus, the association tests relied only on the typed subset. In a later analysis, the rate of TCR association differed among HLA loci, with DRB1 alleles having the most associated TCRs and HLA-C alleles having the fewest. Correlated functional status among segregating V segments might reflect linkage disequilibrium, but an unknown experimental factor could not be ruled out. The 87-base-pair reads could not distinguish some IMGT-functional V segments, including TRBV6-2 and TRBV6-3, so those segments were excluded. According to a later analysis, most CMV-associated TCR beta chains appeared to be HLA-restricted, and the HLA associations seemed to be driven largely by CMV exposure. A later analysis reported that several top co-occurrence clusters appeared linked to parvovirus B19, influenza, CMV and Epstein-Barr virus. In an earlier analysis of approximately 590 of the donors, most TCR beta V segments were observed in productive rearrangements about 90% or about 30% of the time, broadly matching IMGT annotations. The classifier was reported to diagnose cytomegalovirus status with high specificity and sensitivity in both the original and validation cohorts. Strong co-occurrence of HLA alleles, especially DR and DQ, made assigning TCR associations to individual alleles difficult. A further reported finding was that TCR beta sequences accurately predicted the HLA-A and HLA-B alleles for most subjects in the first cohort. Because counts were too low, fewer than 20 rarely observed V segments, including chromosome 9 orphons, were excluded from the earlier analysis of around 640 of the donors. In a later analysis, 16,951 TCR beta sequences were associated with specific HLA alleles at a false discovery rate of 0.05. This cohort had only TCR beta chains sequenced, and the lack of alpha or paired-chain data limited which features could be detected. Immune exposure information for the cohort was limited to CMV serostatus. A cluster of highly shared sequence variants was judged likely to represent a technical artifact of the sequencing pipeline. In a later analysis, HLA-associated TCR beta chains were found to be more clonally expanded and to have lower generation probabilities than equally common non-associated chains.

From the cysteine up to the phenylalanine, the CDR3 has a length of 16 residues. The read is trimmed to its CDR3 DNA, 48 bases read in frame from base 1. As encoded in the germline V gene, CDR1 is MDHEN while CDR2 is SYDVKM. Unmatched junction bases come to 4, with V trimmed by 3 bases and J by 1 base. The library was made by the immunoSEQ multiplex PCR assay. The multiplex PCR relied on a mix of 60 forward primers for TCR Vbeta segments and 13 reverse primers for TCR Jbeta segments. Amplification of the CDR3 region of rearranged TCR beta genes was performed with a multiplex PCR assay on genomic DNA. Amplified TCR beta libraries were sequenced as 87-base-pair reads on the Illumina HiSeq System. The authors' pipeline ran thus. A later analysis counted approximately 84 million unique TCR beta chains across the approximately 700 repertoires, and some 11 million of these chains were shared by at least two donors. Raw reads were error-corrected and collapsed into unique sequences with a nearest-neighbor algorithm that merged closely related sequences to remove PCR and sequencing errors. CDR3 sequences were aligned to IMGT reference sequences to assign V, D and J gene segments. For a sequence to be retained, a match of at least six nucleotides to both a V gene segment and a J gene segment was required. Rearrangements were classified as productive when the CDR3 lacked stop codons and remained in frame with V and J, and all other rearrangements were classified as non-productive. Following IMGT convention, CDR3 was defined as the stretch from the second conserved V-encoded cysteine up to the conserved J-encoded phenylalanine. The earlier analysis of about 570 of the donors excluded any sequence lacking an unambiguous match to a single V gene segment. An earlier analysis of 587 of the donors classified V segments as functional when productive rearrangements were above 56.7% and as segregating when the standard deviation between donors was above 5%. A statistical classification framework was built to diagnose cytomegalovirus status from the catalog of TCR beta chain sequences. V and J gene assignment, in a later analysis, came from comparing TCR nucleotide sequences with IMGT/GENE-DB human TR gene sequences. Using the TCRdist pipeline, a later analysis assigned CDR3 sequences along with most-parsimonious VDJ recombination scenarios. A later analysis defined each TCR beta chain by its CDR3 amino acid sequence plus V-gene family, and excluded reads lacking a unique V-gene family. In a later analysis, several hundred highly shared, low-generation-probability nucleotide sequences were removed to address suspected cross-contamination and a sequencing artifact. In a later analysis, a clonal expansion index for each public chain was calculated from normalized within-repertoire ranks of inferred template counts. In a later analysis, generation probabilities were computed using a VDJ recombination model fitted to out-of-frame rearrangements, and the results were checked against IGoR. Hypergeometric tests were used in a later analysis to score TCR-TCR, TCR-HLA and TCR-CMV co-occurrence, with a repertoire-size bias correction applied to the TCR pairs. A later analysis estimated false discovery rates by permuting HLA or CMV assignments 20 times. In a later analysis, co-occurring TCRs were grouped using DBSCAN, and TCRdist sequence similarity was added for clustering within HLA-allele-positive subsets. For co-occurrence clustering, repertoires with fewer than 30,000 or more than 120,000 public chains were excluded, along with five or six repertoires with anomalous nucleotide sharing. What TCRdb holds here is the immuneACCESS table cut down to in-frame rearrangements. Part of the clones is not present; checked against another copy, under half of the missing clones reflect an unresolved V gene, and the others are unexplained. V and J calls plus clone size are reproduced from that table; the DNA served to infer D and trimming. The sample yields over 150,000 clones; around 68% were counted once. The ten largest clones represent approximately 1.5% of the sample.

The cohort consisted of 600 or so healthy bone marrow donors. All cohort members were sampled while nominally healthy, although unrecorded immune exposures were likely present. The donor tested CMV seronegative and was one of the 352 seronegative cohort members. A peripheral blood sample was provided by each donor, and peripheral blood mononuclear cells were used for TCR beta sequencing. Genomic DNA was extracted from the blood cell samples with the Qiagen DNeasy Blood Extraction Kit. In the case of this clone: What this receptor recognizes is not known. Qualities for individual bases were not recorded, and no much larger clone is one base off.

The TCR was taken from a man aged 50 to 59 in good health and CMV-seronegative. Here the chain combines TRBV28 and TRBJ1-5, with 9 bases matching TRBD1. Sequencing was done on a sample of PBMCs. The base sequence is TGTGCCAGCAGTTTTACTGGGACAGGGAGCAATCAGCCCCAGCATTTT. This codes for CASSFTGTGSNQPQHF.